Presented here are 18 T cell receptor beta chains from one specimen sequenced in a study of siplizumab effects on memory and regulatory T cells. The table came from immunoSEQ multiplex PCR; TCRdb's copy has only in-frame clones and leaves some out. The top ten hold 0.14% to 0.15% of the sample, which has some 100,000 clones, more than 85% seen once. Sample: CD4+ T cells sorted from blood. These receptors were obtained from a human donor in good health.

The chain recombines TRBV2 with TRBJ1-1, with TRBD1 identical over 8 bases. In germline, CDR1 is SNHLY, CDR2 FYNNEI. The junction had 11 bases not matched to a gene; V was cut back by 7 bases and J by 4 bases. The CDR3 is made up of 15 amino acids. This chain's CDR3 is CASNPQSGGGTEAFF. The CDR3 region has the DNA TGTGCCAGCAATCCTCAATCAGGGGGCGGCACTGAAGCTTTCTTT.

The rearrangement uses TRBV18 and TRBJ1-5, with TRBD1 matching over 9 bases. CDR3 length: 17 residues. Losses at the gene ends were 7 bases for V and 4 bases for J; bases not matched to a gene: 14. Germline V gives CDR1 KGHSH, CDR2 LQKENI. The CDR3 DNA reads as TGTGCCAGCTTGGACAGGGGAGGGAGTATAGGAAATCAGCCCCAGCATTTT. This sequence encodes CASLDRGGSIGNQPQHF.

The rearrangement links TRBV15 to TRBJ2-7, with a tentative D call TRBD1 (6 bases). Trimming shortened V by 0 bases and J by 4 bases, and 13 bases separated the two germline ends. The CDR3 contains 15 residues. CDR1 is LNHNV and CDR2 is YYDKDF in the germline V gene (reference sequence). The CDR3 nucleotides are TGTGCCACCAGCAGAGATCCTGGCAGGGGTTACGAGCAGTACTTC. It is translated as CATSRDPGRGYEQYF.

The CDR3 is CASSLLLTGGGEKLFF. The DNA of the CDR3 is TGTGCCAGCTCACTACTTTTGACAGGGGGCGGAGAAAAACTGTTTTTT. This chain uses TRBV18 with TRBJ1-4; 10 bases match TRBD1. Germline loops: CDR1 KGHSH, CDR2 LQKENI. With V trimmed by 4 bases and J by 8 bases, 10 bases remained unmatched. This CDR3 comprises 16 residues.

The V and J genes are TRBV7-9 and TRBJ2-3, with D possibly called TRBD1 or TRBD2 (5 bases each). CDR3 length: 15 amino acids. The V gene lost 5 bases and the J gene lost 2 bases, with 14 bases spanning the gap. Per the germline V gene, CDR1 is SEHNR and CDR2 is FQNEAQ (reference sequence). CDR3 sequence reads: CASSLKGRDTDTQYF. The CDR3 region has the DNA TGTGCCAGCAGCCTTAAGGGACGGGACACAGATACGCAGTATTTT. The entire variable domain, with the rest obtained from reference TRBV7-9 and TRBJ2-3, is as follows: DTGVSQNPRHKITKRGQNVTFRCDPISEHNRLYWYRQTLGQGPEFLTYFQNEAQLEKSRLLSDRFSAERPKGSFSTLEIQRTEQGDSAMYLCASSLKGRDTDTQYFGPGTRLTVL.

This chain links TRBV18 with TRBJ2-5; 7 bases are a match to TRBD1. In germline, CDR1 is KGHSH, CDR2 LQKENI. V trimming: 2 bases; J trimming: 2 bases; junction bases outside the gene matches: 2. This CDR3 region has 14 residues. The CDR3, as DNA: TGTGCCAGCTCACCAAAGGGGGCGCAAGAGACCCAGTACTTC. It yields the protein CASSPKGAQETQYF.

Only a few counts were recorded for this clone. The J gene is TRBJ2-5, the V gene TRBV29-1; 8 positions match TRBD2. The germline gives CDR1 SQVTM, CDR2 ANQGSEA. The CDR3 extends over 17 amino acids. J lost 5 bases, V lost 0 bases, and 14 bases had no gene match. The CDR3 reads CSVEESPSGLRRETQYF. The CDR3 region has the DNA TGCAGCGTTGAAGAGTCGCCTAGCGGGCTCCGGCGGGAGACCCAGTACTTC.

The chain is built from TRBV6-5 and TRBJ1-1; 8 bases align to TRBD1. The germline CDR1 and CDR2 sequences are MNHEY and SVGAGI. V lost 4 bases, J lost 5 bases, and 9 bases stayed unmatched. The CDR3 has 15 residues. CDR3 loop: CASSLAGGAKTEAFF. In nucleotides, the CDR3 is TGTGCCAGCAGTTTGGCAGGGGGCGCGAAAACTGAAGCTTTCTTT.

This chain connects TRBV15 to TRBJ2-7; tentatively, D is TRBD1 or TRBD2 (5 bases each). Germline CDR1 is LNHNV and CDR2 is YYDKDF (reference sequence). CDR3 size: 19 residues. V lost 3 bases and J lost 7, with 31 bases in between. The CDR3 sequence is CATSSQNFLVGEIGREQYF. The CDR3 DNA sequence: TGTGCCACCAGCAGTCAGAACTTTCTAGTGGGGGAGATAGGGCGAGAGCAGTACTTC.

The V and J genes are TRBV25-1 and TRBJ2-3, with D possibly called TRBD1 or TRBD2 (6 bases each). Germline V CDR1 and CDR2: MGHDK, SYGVNS. V lost 6 bases and J lost 4, with 11 bases in between. The CDR3 has 13 residues. CDR3 amino acids: CASSSGGPDTQYF. The CDR3 DNA follows: TGTGCCAGCAGCTCTGGGGGGCCAGATACGCAGTATTTT.

The chain uses TRBV5-6 and TRBJ2-2; maybe TRBD1 (6 bases). The germline V gene encodes CDR1 SGHDT and CDR2 YYEEEE. The germline V and J ends were trimmed by 6 bases and 6 bases, with 15 bases remaining between them. The CDR3 has 14 amino acids. CDR3 in amino acids: CASNVQGQSGELFF. The DNA for the CDR3 is TGTGCCAGCAACGTACAGGGTCAGTCCGGGGAGCTGTTTTTT.

The genes are TRBV7-9 and TRBJ2-5, with D unclear. Germline-derived CDR1 and CDR2 are SEHNR and FQNEAQ (reference sequence). This CDR3 spans 13 amino acids. Trimming stripped 2 bases from V and 5 bases from J, with 9 bases between. CDR3 DNA sequence: TGTGCCAGCAGCTTAATAGGAGTGGAGACCCAGTACTTC. Its protein product is CASSLIGVETQYF.

The rearrangement joins TRBV5-4 to TRBJ2-4; either TRBD1 or TRBD2 may fit D (5 bases each). Trimming took 5 bases from V and 0 from J, leaving 15 bases between them. The germline V gene encodes CDR1 SGHNT and CDR2 YYREEE (reference sequence). The CDR3 spans 16 residues. The CDR3 DNA follows: TGTGCCAGCAGTGAGGGACGAGGGGTAGCCAAAAACATTCAGTACTTC. Amino acid sequence: CASSEGRGVAKNIQYF.

The chain is built from TRBV19 and TRBJ1-2; 8 nucleotides line up with TRBD1. The CDR3 contains 16 residues. Germline-derived CDR1 and CDR2 are LNHDA and SQIVND (reference sequence). V lost 6 bases to trimming and J lost 5 bases; unmatched junction nucleotides: 14. CDR3 protein: CASRTAGGAGQYGYTF. CDR3 DNA sequence: TGTGCCAGTAGGACAGCAGGGGGCGCAGGACAGTATGGCTACACCTTC.

The chain couples TRBV2 to TRBJ2-7, with D perhaps being TRBD1 or TRBD2 (6 bases each). Germline values: CDR1 SNHLY, CDR2 FYNNEI. The CDR3 covers 14 residues. Trimming removed 2 bases from V and 5 bases from J, with 13 bases in between. The DNA for the CDR3 is TGTGCCAGCAGTGAACGGCAGGGGAGGAACGAGCAGTACTTC. Residues: CASSERQGRNEQYF.

This clone occurred once. The chain links TRBV5-6 to TRBJ2-1; 10 positions agree with TRBD1. Trimming at V came to 5 bases and at J to 7 bases, leaving 9 bases not matched to a gene. Germline-derived CDR1 and CDR2 are SGHDT and YYEEEE. This CDR3 contains 15 residues. CDR3 in amino acids: CASSLPGQGRNEQFF. The CDR3 bases are TGTGCCAGCAGTCTACCGGGACAGGGGCGGAATGAGCAGTTCTTC.

As regards this clone: The DNA is left out, because the CDR3 cannot be placed on it with certainty; the CDR3 is given as TCRdb lists it. The rearrangement links TRBV21-1 to TRBJ2-5; TRBD1 is the table's D call, not checked against the DNA. TRBV21-1 is labeled a pseudogene. The CDR3 is made up of 23 amino acids, end residues included. CDR3 loop: CASSFRNADRDRVATGIQETQYF.

This clone was seen a few times. V is TRBV25-1 and J is TRBJ1-6; 10 bases align to TRBD1. Trimming removed 3 bases from V and 6 bases from J; junction bases left unmatched: 5. The CDR3 covers 16 residues. Germline CDR1 is MGHDK and CDR2 is SYGVNS. The CDR3 sequence: CASSDPGQGLNSPLHF. The CDR3 nucleotides are TGTGCCAGCAGTGATCCGGGACAGGGGCTTAATTCACCCCTCCACTTT.